This is a list of T cell receptor beta chains from one sample in a study of blood T cell repertoires in COVID-19. Some clones are missing from TCRdb's copy, which holds only in-frame ones; the method was immunoSEQ multiplex PCR. The table includes 70,000 or so clones, roughly 91% detected once. Sequencing used peripheral blood. The receptor set was obtained from a man between 60 and 70 years old with acute or convalescent COVID-19. CDR3s include the opening cysteine and the closing phenylalanine or tryptophan.

j_call	v_call	cdr3_aa
TRBJ1-2	TRBV3-1/TRBV3-2	CASSPGQGVGGYTF
TRBJ2-1	TRBV7-9	CASSLGLAGGPQFF
TRBJ2-7	TRBV6-5	CASSTGSSYEQYF
TRBJ2-3	TRBV9	CASSVKLDTQYF
TRBJ2-1	TRBV5-1	CASSDAPGQGANEQFF
TRBJ1-1	TRBV10-1	CASSEDRGVTEAFF
TRBJ1-6	TRBV6-4	CASSLDRGNSPLHF
TRBJ1-1	TRBV30	CAWSRQGDTEAFF
TRBJ1-1	TRBV9	CASSVRPGGPEAFF
TRBJ1-1	TRBV6-5	CASSSAKAHTEAFF
TRBJ2-3	TRBV6-6	CASSKGTSTDTQYF
TRBJ2-1	TRBV24-1	CATSERGLARYNEQFF
TRBJ2-6	TRBV7-3	CASSTGGGGSGANVLTF
TRBJ1-5	TRBV7-8	CASSLQAGYQPQHF
TRBJ1-2	TRBV5-4	CASSAQGAELYGYTF
TRBJ2-2	TRBV5-1	CASSPPAGVTGELFF
TRBJ2-5	TRBV5-1	CASSLGPRRETQYF
TRBJ2-3	TRBV27	CASSLAGVIDTQYF
TRBJ2-7	TRBV3-1/TRBV3-2	CASSIGQYYEQYF
TRBJ1-2	TRBV10-2	CASGEGDYGYTF
TRBJ1-5	TRBV6-1	CASSEAAWGGQGQPQHF
TRBJ1-2	TRBV19	CASSMVAGAYGYTF
TRBJ1-4	TRBV29-1	CSVGTEKLFF
TRBJ2-7	TRBV12-3/TRBV12-4	CASSFGGSYEQYF
TRBJ1-3	TRBV2	CASSLRQGASGNTIYF
TRBJ2-2	TRBV4-2	CASSKIGTSGGLNTGELFF
TRBJ2-7	TRBV5-1	CASSLDGATYEQYF
TRBJ1-6	TRBV2	CASGGGNNNSPLHF
TRBJ2-1	TRBV12-3/TRBV12-4	CASNEDRYNEQFF
TRBJ2-2	TRBV24-1	CATSDARGQANTGELFF
TRBJ2-3	TRBV6-5	CASTPRGGADTQYF
TRBJ1-3	TRBV19	CASSARLLSGNTIYF
TRBJ1-6	TRBV27	CASSFFDYHNSPLHF
TRBJ2-1	TRBV5-1	CASSPRGTSGRNEQFF
TRBJ2-1	TRBV6-2/TRBV6-3	CASSYSRGLAGDYNEQFF
TRBJ2-1	TRBV10-3	CAISGTSLEQFF
TRBJ1-1	TRBV30	CAWSPRRTEAFF
TRBJ2-5	TRBV5-5	CASSVLSGETQYF
TRBJ1-2	TRBV27	CASSLGRNHYGYTF
TRBJ2-3	TRBV5-1	CASSEGLATDTQYF
TRBJ2-6	TRBV6-1	CASSERGSGANVLTF
TRBJ1-6	TRBV5-1	CASATGGTYNSPLHF
TRBJ1-3	TRBV5-6	CASSFSGRNSGNTIYF
TRBJ1-4	TRBV2	CASSGGQGPPFF
TRBJ2-1	TRBV19	CASSRGGLAGNEQFF
TRBJ2-1	TRBV5-1	CASSSSIRLRGDYNEQFF
TRBJ2-4	TRBV6-5	CATLTGATQYF
TRBJ1-1	TRBV7-9	CASSLAAENTEAFF
TRBJ2-2	TRBV2	CASSPTSGGVTGELFF
TRBJ2-5	TRBV7-3	CASSRTGRRSPSQETQYF
TRBJ1-2	TRBV29-1	CSAHRLQTAGVYGYTF
TRBJ2-7	TRBV24-1	CATSDPQSSGSYEQYF
TRBJ2-7	TRBV2	CASRDPGLATEQYF
TRBJ2-2	TRBV7-3	CASSLTGLAGAGELFF
TRBJ1-1	TRBV9	CASSVETGMNTEAFF